This T cell receptor (beta chain) comes out of a study of beta chain features in type 1 diabetes. As for the study in general: In age, gender and cell yields, patients were similar to healthy donors.

Averaging approximately 0.11 L, one heparinised blood draw came from each individual donor. This clone was observed a handful of times. Its antigen remains unidentified. Expressed TCRB transcripts were sequenced because the isolated RNA had all been reverse transcribed beforehand. Using immunoSEQ multiplex PCR, the repertoire was profiled, and TCRdb retains in-frame clones only, with some absent. The sample yields 600,000 to 650,000 clones, about 14% seen once. Regarding the study as a whole: Possible PCR preference for shorter templates applied equally to patients and controls.

Germline-derived CDR1 and CDR2 are SGHAT and FQNNGV. The CDR3 is 17 amino acids. The V and J ends lost 2 bases and 0 bases, in that order; junction bases with no gene match: 6. This receptor was taken from a man between 18 and 29 years old in good health. The chain carries TRBV11-2 and TRBJ2-4; 8 bases map to TRBD2. The sequenced sample consisted of naive CD4+ T cells from blood. This chain's CDR3 is CASSLNLAGGAKNIQYF. CDR3 nucleotide sequence: TGTGCCAGCAGCTTAAACCTAGCGGGTGGAGCCAAAAACATTCAGTACTTC.